This T cell receptor (beta chain) was sequenced in a study of radiotherapy plus CTLA-4 blockade in lung cancer. The CDR3 contains 15 residues. The ends lost 6 bases at V and 7 bases at J; junction bases unmatched: 6. The V gene's germline CDR1 is MNHEY and CDR2 SVGAGI. Generated by immunoSEQ multiplex PCR, the TCRdb table keeps only in-frame clones and is missing some. This table has about 43,000 clones, about 70% appearing once. The sequence derives from a human donor with non-small cell lung cancer who had a partial response to radiotherapy plus ipilimumab. This sequence joins TRBV6-5 and TRBJ1-6; 10 bases fit TRBD1. The material was peripheral blood, obtained from a patient treated with radiotherapy plus ipilimumab. CDR3 coding DNA: TGTGCCAGCAGACCGACAGGGGGCCAAAATTCACCCCTCCACTTT. Its translation: CASRPTGGQNSPLHF.